This T cell receptor (beta chain) was sequenced in a study of T cell repertoires in cytomegalovirus infection. The study's findings and limits: Dominating the ex vivo response were HLA-C-restricted CMV-specific TCR beta clonotypes.

This clonotype was seen only a few times. Its antigen is as yet unknown. TCRdb reanalysed the reads using MiXCR and keeps one entry per CDR3 protein. The sample holds approximately 500,000 distinct CDR3 sequences; 16% are singletons and the top ten take roughly 25%. The CDR3 spans 16 residues. Trimming cost V 2 bases and J 1 base; bases outside gene matches: 1. Germline values: CDR1 MGHRA, CDR2 YSYEKL. The sequence was obtained from a human donor in good health (CMV status not recorded). Some clones in this sample may be carry-over from other donors' samples. Sequencing was carried out using CD8+ T cells from PBMCs. The rearrangement links TRBV4-1 to TRBJ2-3, with 12 nucleotides matching TRBD2. CDR3 residues: CASSQRTSGGTDTQYF. The CDR3 region has the DNA TGCGCCAGCAGCCAAAGGACTAGCGGGGGCACAGATACGCAGTATTTT.